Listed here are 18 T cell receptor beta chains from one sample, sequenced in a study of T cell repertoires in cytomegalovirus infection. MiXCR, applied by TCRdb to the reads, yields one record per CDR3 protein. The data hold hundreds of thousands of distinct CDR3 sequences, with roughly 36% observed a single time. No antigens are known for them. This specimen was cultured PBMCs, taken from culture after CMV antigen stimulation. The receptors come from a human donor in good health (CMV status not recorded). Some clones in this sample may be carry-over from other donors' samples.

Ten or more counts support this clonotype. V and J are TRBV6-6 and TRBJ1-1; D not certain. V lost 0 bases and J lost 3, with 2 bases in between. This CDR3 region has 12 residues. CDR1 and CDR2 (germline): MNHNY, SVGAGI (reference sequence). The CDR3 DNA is TGTGCCAGCAGTTACTCCGACACTGAAGCTTTCTTT. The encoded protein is CASSYSDTEAFF.

The CDR3 nucleotides read TGTGCCAGCAGCACGCCGGGACAGGGGCTATCCGGGGAGCTGTTTTTT. It codes for CASSTPGQGLSGELFF. The chain has TRBV7-9 and TRBJ2-2, with 10 nucleotides matching TRBD1. The V gene end was trimmed by 5 bases and the J gene end by 6 bases; junction bases not matched to a gene: 9. Looked up from germline, CDR1 is SEHNR and CDR2 is FQNEAQ (reference sequence). CDR3 length: 16 amino acids.

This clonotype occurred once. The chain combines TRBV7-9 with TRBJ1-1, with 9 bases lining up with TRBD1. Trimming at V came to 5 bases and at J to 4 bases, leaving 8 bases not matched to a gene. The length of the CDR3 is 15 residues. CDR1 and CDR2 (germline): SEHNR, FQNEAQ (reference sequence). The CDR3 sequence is CASSDPTGGVTEAFF. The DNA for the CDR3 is TGTGCCAGCAGCGATCCAACAGGGGGCGTCACTGAAGCTTTCTTT.

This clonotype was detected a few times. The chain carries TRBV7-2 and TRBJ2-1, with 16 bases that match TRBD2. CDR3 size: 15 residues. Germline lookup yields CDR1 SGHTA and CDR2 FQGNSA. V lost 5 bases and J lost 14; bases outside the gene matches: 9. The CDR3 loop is CASSPGLAGGAVKFF. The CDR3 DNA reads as TGTGCCAGCAGCCCGGGACTAGCGGGAGGGGCCGTTAAGTTCTTC.

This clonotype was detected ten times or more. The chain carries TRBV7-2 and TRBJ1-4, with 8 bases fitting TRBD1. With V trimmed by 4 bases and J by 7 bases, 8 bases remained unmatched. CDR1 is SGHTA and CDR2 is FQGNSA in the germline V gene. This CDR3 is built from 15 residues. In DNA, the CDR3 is TGTGCCAGCAGCTCCCAGGGGGCGCTTCTTGAAAAACTGTTTTTT. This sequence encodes CASSSQGALLEKLFF.

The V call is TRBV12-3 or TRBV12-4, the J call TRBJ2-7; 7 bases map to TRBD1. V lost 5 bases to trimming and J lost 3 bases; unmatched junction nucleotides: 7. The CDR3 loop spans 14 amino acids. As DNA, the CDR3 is TGTGCCAGCAGTCGCAGGGGGTCGATCTACGAGCAGTACTTC. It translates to CASSRRGSIYEQYF.

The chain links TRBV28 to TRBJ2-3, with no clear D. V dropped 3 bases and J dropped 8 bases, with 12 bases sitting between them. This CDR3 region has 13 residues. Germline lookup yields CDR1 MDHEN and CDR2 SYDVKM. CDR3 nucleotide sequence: TGTGCCAGCAGTTTGAAGGCGGCGAGTACGCAGTATTTT. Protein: CASSLKAASTQYF.

The CDR3, as DNA: TGTGCCAGCAGCGCTTTTGGCGGCTACTCCTACGAGCAGTACTTC. It codes for CASSAFGGYSYEQYF. J is TRBJ2-7 and V is TRBV3-1; no firm D call. V lost 5 bases and J 0 bases, leaving 14 bases between the germline ends. The CDR3 has 15 residues. Germline CDR1 is LGHDT and CDR2 is YNNKEL (reference sequence).

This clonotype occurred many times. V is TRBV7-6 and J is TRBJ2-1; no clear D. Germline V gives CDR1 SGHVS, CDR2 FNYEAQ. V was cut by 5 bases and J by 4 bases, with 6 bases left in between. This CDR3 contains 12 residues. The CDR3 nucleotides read TGTGCCAGCAGCCCGACTTACAATGAGCAGTTCTTC. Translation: CASSPTYNEQFF.

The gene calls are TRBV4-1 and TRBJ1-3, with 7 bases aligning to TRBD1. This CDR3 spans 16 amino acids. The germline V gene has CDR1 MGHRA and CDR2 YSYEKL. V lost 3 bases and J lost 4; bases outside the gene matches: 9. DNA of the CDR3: TGCGCCAGCAGCCATGCCGACAGGGAAGGAGGAAACACCATATATTTT. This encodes CASSHADREGGNTIYF.

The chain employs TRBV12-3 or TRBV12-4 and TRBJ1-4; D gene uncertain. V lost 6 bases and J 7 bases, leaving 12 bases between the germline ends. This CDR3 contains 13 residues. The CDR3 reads CASSINHSEKLFF. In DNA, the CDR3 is TGTGCCAGCAGCATAAACCACTCTGAAAAACTGTTTTTT.

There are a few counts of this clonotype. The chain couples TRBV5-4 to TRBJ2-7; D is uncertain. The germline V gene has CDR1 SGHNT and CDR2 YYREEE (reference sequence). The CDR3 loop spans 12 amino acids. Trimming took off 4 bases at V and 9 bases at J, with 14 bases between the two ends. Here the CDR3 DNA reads TGTGCCAGCAGCCTGGGTTTGGGGATGCAGTACTTC. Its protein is CASSLGLGMQYF.

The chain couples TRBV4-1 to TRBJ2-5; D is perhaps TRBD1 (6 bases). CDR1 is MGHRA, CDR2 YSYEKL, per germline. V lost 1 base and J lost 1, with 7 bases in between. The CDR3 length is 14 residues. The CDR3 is CASSQVQGQETQYF. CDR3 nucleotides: TGCGCCAGCAGCCAAGTACAGGGCCAAGAGACCCAGTACTTC.

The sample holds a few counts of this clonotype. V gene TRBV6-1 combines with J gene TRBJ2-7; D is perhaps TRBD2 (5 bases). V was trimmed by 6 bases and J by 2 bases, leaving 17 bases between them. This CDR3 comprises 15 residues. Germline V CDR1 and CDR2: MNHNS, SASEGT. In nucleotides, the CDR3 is TGTGCCAGCAGGCGTCAGCGGACCACCCCCTACGAGCAGTACTTC. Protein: CASRRQRTTPYEQYF.

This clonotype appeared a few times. The CDR3 sequence: CSVIDVNTEAFF. The CDR3 DNA reads as TGCAGCGTCATAGACGTGAACACTGAAGCTTTCTTT. This sequence joins TRBV29-1 and TRBJ1-1; D uncertain. This CDR3 is 12 amino acids long. V lost 6 bases and J lost 0, with 8 bases in between. The germline CDR1 and CDR2 sequences are SQVTM and ANQGSEA.

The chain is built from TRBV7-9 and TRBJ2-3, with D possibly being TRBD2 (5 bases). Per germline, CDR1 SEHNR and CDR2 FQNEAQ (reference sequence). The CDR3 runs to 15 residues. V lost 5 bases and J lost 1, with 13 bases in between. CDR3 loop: CASSNLVGGTDTQYF. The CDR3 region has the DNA TGTGCCAGCAGCAACCTCGTCGGGGGCACAGATACGCAGTATTTT.

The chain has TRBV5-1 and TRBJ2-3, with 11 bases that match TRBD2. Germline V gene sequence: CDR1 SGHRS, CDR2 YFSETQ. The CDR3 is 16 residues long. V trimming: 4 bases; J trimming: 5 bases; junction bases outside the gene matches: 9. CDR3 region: CASSPELAGVGDTQYF. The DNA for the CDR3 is TGCGCCAGCAGCCCTGAACTAGCGGGAGTGGGAGATACGCAGTATTTT.

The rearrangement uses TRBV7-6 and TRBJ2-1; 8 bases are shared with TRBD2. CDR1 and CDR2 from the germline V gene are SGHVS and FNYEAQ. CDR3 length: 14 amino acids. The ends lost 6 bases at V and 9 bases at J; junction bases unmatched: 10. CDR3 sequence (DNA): TGTGCCAGCAGAGGGACGGGAGGGCCCAGTGAGCAGTTCTTC. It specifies CASRGTGGPSEQFF.